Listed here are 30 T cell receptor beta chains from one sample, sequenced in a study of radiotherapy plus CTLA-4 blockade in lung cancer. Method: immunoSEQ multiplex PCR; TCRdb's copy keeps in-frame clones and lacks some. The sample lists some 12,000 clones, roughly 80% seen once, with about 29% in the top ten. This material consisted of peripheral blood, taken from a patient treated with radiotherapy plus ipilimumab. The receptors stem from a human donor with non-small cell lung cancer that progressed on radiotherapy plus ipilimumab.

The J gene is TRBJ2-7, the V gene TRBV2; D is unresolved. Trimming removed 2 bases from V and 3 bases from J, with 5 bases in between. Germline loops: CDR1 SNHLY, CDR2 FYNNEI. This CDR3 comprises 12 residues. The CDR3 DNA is TGTGCCAGCAGTGAAATCGGCTACGAGCAGTACTTC. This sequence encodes CASSEIGYEQYF.

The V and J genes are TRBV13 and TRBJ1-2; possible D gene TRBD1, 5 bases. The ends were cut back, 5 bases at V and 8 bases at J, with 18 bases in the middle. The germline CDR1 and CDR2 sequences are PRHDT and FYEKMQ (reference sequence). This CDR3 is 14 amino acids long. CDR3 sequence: CASSDRPQGRGYTF. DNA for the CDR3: TGTGCCAGCAGCGACCGACCTCAGGGACGGGGCTACACCTTC.

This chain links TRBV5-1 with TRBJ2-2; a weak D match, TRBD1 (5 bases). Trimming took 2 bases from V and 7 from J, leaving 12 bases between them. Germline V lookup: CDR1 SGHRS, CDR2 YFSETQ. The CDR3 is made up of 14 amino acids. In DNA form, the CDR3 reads TGCGCCAGCAGCTTTGACAGTTCGGTCGGGGAGCTGTTTTTT. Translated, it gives CASSFDSSVGELFF.

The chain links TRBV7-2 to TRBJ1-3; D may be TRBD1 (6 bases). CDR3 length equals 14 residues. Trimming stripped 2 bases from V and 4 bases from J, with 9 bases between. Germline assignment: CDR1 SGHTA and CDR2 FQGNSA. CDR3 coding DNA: TGTGCCAGCAGCTTAAGGGGGTTCGGAAACACCATATATTTT. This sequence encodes CASSLRGFGNTIYF. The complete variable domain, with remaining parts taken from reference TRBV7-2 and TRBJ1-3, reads GAGVSQSPSNKVTEKGKDVELRCDPISGHTALYWYRQSLGQGLEFLIYFQGNSAPDKSGLPSDRFSAERTGGSVSTLTIQRTQQEDSAVYLCASSLRGFGNTIYFGEGSWLTVV.

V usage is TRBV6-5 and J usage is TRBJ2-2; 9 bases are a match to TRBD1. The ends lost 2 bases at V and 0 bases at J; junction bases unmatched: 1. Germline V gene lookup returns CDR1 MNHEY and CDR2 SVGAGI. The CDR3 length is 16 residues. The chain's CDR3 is CASSYGQGSNTGELFF. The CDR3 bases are TGTGCCAGCAGTTACGGACAGGGGTCGAACACCGGGGAGCTGTTTTTT.

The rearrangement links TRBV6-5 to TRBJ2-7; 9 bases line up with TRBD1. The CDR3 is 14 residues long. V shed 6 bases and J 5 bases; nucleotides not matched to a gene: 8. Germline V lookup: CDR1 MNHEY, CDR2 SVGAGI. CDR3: CASSRGTGTNEQYF. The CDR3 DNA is TGTGCCAGCAGCCGGGGGACAGGGACAAACGAGCAGTACTTC.

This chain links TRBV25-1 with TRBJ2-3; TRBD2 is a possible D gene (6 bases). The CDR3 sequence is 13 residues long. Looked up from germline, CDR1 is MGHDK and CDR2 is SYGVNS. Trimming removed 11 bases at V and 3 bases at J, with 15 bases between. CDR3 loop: CAAGEAGTDTQYF. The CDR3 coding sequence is TGTGCCGCCGGGGAGGCAGGGACAGATACGCAGTATTTT.

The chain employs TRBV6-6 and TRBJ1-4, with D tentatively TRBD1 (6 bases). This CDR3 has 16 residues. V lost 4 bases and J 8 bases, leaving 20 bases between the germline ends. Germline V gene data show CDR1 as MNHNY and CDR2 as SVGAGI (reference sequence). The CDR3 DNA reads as TGTGCCAGCAGTTCCTACACCACAGGGAATAGGGAAAAACTGTTTTTT. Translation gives CASSSYTTGNREKLFF.

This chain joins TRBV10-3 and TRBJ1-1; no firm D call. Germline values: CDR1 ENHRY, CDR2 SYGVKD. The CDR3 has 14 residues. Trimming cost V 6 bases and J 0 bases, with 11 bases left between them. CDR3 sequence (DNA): TGTGCCATCAGCCCGGGTCAGTTGAACACTGAAGCTTTCTTT. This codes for CAISPGQLNTEAFF.

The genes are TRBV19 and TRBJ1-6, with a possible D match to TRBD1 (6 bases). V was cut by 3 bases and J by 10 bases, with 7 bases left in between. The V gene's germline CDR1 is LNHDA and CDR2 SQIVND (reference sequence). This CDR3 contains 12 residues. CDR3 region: CASSMTGSPLHF. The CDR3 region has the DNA TGTGCCAGTAGTATGACAGGCTCACCCCTCCACTTT.

The CDR3: CASSEQLAEGYNEQFF. The CDR3 bases are TGTGCCAGCAGTGAGCAACTAGCGGAGGGGTACAATGAGCAGTTCTTC. The V call is TRBV2, the J call TRBJ2-1; TRBD2 agrees at 8 bases. Germline values: CDR1 SNHLY, CDR2 FYNNEI. The CDR3 runs 16 residues. The V and J ends lost 3 bases and 4 bases, in that order; junction bases with no gene match: 8.

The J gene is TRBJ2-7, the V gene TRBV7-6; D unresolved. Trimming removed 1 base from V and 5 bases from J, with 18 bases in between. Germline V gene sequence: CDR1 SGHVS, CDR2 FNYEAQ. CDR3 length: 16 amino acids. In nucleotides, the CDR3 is TGTGCCAGCAGCTTAGAGGTTGGAACACTCGTGGACGAGCAGTACTTC. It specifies CASSLEVGTLVDEQYF.

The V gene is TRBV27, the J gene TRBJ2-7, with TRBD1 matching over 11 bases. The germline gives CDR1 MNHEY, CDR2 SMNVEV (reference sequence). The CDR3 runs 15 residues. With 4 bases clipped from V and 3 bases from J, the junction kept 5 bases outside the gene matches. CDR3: CASSSAGTGGYEQYF. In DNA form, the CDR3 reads TGTGCCAGCAGTTCTGCCGGGACAGGGGGCTACGAGCAGTACTTC.

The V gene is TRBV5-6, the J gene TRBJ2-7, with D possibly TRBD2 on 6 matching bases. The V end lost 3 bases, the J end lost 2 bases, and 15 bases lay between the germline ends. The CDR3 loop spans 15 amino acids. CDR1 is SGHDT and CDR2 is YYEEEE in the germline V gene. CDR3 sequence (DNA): TGTGCCAGCAGCTCGGGGACTCCCGCCCCCTACGAGCAGTACTTC. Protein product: CASSSGTPAPYEQYF.

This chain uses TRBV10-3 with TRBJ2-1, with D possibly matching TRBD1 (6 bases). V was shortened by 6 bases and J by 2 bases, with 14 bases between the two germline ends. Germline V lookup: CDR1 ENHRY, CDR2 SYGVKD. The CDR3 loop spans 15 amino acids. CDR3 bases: TGTGCCATCAGGTGGGACATCTCGACCTACAATGAGCAGTTCTTC. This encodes CAIRWDISTYNEQFF.

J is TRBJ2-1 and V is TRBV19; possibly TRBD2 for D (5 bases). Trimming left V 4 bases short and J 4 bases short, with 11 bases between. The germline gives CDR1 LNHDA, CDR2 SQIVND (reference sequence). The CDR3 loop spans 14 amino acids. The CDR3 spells CASSNGLIYNEQFF. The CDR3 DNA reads TGTGCCAGTAGTAACGGACTCATTTACAATGAGCAGTTCTTC.

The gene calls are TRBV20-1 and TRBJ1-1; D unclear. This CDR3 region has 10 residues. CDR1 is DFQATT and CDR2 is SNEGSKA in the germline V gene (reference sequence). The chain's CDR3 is CIPGNTEAFF. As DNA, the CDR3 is TGCATCCCAGGGAACACTGAAGCTTTCTTT.

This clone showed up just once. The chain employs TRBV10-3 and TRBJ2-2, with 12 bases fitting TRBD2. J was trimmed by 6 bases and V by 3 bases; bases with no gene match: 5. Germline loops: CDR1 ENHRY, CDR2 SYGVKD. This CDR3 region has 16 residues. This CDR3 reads CAISDVGTSGPGELFF. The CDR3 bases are TGTGCCATCAGTGATGTAGGGACTAGCGGGCCCGGGGAGCTGTTTTTT.

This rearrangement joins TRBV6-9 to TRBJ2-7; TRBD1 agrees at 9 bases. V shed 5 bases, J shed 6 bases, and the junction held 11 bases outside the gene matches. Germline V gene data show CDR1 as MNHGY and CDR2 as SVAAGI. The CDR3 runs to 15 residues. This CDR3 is CASSRPGQGIGEQYF. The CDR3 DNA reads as TGTGCCAGCAGTAGACCGGGACAGGGAATTGGCGAGCAGTACTTC.

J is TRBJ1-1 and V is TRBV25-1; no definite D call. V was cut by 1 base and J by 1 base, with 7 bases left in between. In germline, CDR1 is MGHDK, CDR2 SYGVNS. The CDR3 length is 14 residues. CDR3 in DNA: TGTGCCAGCAGTGAATCAGTACCGAACACTGAAGCTTTCTTT. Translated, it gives CASSESVPNTEAFF.

Here the CDR3 reads CASSVSYTGELFF. The CDR3 DNA is TGTGCCAGCAGCGTAAGCTACACCGGGGAGCTGTTTTTT. This sequence joins TRBV7-2 and TRBJ2-2; D uncertain. Trimming took 5 bases from V and 3 from J, leaving 7 bases between them. CDR3 length equals 13 residues. Germline CDR1 is SGHTA and CDR2 is FQGNSA.

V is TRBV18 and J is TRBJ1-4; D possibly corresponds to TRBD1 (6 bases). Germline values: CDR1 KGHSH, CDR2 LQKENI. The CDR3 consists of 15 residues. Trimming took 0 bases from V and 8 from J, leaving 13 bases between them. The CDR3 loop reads CASSPPGGGTEKLFF. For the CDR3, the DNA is TGTGCCAGCTCACCACCGGGGGGGGGCACGGAAAAACTGTTTTTT. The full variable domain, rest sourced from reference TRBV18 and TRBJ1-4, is NAGVMQNPRHLVRRRGQEARLRCSPMKGHSHVYWYRQLPEEGLKFMVYLQKENIIDESGMPKERFSAEFPKEGPSILRIQQVVRGDSAAYFCASSPPGGGTEKLFFGSGTQLSVL.

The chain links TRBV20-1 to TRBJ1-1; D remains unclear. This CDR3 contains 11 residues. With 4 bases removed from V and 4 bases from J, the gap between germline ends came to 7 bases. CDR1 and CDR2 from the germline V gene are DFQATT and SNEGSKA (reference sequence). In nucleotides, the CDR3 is TGCAGTGCTAAGGGTGCCACTGAAGCTTTCTTT. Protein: CSAKGATEAFF.

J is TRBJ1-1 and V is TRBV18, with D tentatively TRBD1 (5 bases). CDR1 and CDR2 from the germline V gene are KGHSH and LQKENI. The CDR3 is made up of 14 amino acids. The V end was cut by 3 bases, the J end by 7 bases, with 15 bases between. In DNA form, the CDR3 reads TGTGCCAGCTCACCTGTGAAGGGGACTGGTGAAGCTTTCTTT. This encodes CASSPVKGTGEAFF. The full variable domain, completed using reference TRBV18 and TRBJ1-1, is NAGVMQNPRHLVRRRGQEARLRCSPMKGHSHVYWYRQLPEEGLKFMVYLQKENIIDESGMPKERFSAEFPKEGPSILRIQQVVRGDSAAYFCASSPVKGTGEAFFGQGTRLTVV.

The CDR3 region has the DNA TGTGCCAGCAGTCCCCGACAGGGCAATCAGCCCCAGCATTTT. This sequence encodes CASSPRQGNQPQHF. The chain uses TRBV2 and TRBJ1-5, with D possibly matching TRBD1 (6 bases). Deletions cut 5 bases from V and 2 bases from J, with 10 bases between. Germline V gene data show CDR1 as SNHLY and CDR2 as FYNNEI. This CDR3 is built from 14 residues.

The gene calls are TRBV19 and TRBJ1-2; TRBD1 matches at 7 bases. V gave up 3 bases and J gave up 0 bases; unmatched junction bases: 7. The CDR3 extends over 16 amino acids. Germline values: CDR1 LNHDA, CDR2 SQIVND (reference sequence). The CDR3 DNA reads TGTGCCAGTAGTATGATTCGGGGGACAGCTAACTATGGCTACACCTTC. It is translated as CASSMIRGTANYGYTF.

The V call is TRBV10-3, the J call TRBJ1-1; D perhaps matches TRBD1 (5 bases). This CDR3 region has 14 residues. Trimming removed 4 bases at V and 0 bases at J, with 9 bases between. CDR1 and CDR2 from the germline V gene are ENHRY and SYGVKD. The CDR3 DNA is TGTGCCATCAGTGGGGGCGCTCTGAACACTGAAGCTTTCTTT. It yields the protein CAISGGALNTEAFF.

The CDR3 sequence is CASSLLGAGRTGELFF. DNA of the CDR3: TGTGCCAGCAGCTTGTTGGGGGCTGGCCGCACCGGGGAGCTGTTTTTT. The rearrangement links TRBV5-6 to TRBJ2-2, with D maybe TRBD1 (6 bases). Trimming shortened V by 1 base and J by 4 bases, and 14 bases separated the two germline ends. From germline, CDR1 is SGHDT and CDR2 YYEEEE. The CDR3 is 16 amino acids.

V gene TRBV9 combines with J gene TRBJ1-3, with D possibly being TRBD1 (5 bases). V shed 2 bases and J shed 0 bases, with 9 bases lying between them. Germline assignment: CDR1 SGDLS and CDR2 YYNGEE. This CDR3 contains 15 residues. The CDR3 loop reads CASSVYGASGNTIYF. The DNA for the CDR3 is TGTGCCAGCAGCGTCTATGGGGCCTCTGGAAACACCATATATTTT.

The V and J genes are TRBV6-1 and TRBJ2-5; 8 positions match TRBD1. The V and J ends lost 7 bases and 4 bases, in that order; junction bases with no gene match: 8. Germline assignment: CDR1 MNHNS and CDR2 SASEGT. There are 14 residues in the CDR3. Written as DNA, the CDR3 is TGTGCCAGCACCGGACAGGGTGGGGCAGAGACCCAGTACTTC. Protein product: CASTGQGGAETQYF.